Below, one T cell receptor beta chain is given with its context. Its binding antigen is unknown. One base away there is no much larger clone; base qualities are not given. The germline V gene provides CDR1 SGDLS and CDR2 YYNGEE. From its cysteine to its phenylalanine, the CDR3 spans 16 amino acids. Only the CDR3 DNA stays, 48 bases, in frame from base 1. Here V drops 0 bases and J drops 0 bases, and the junction holds 2 bases not matched to any gene. The data originate from a study of OX40 agonist ivuxolimab in advanced cancers. Background for the entire study: Ivuxolimab was an agonistic, fully human IgG2 monoclonal antibody directed against OX40 (CD134), a costimulatory receptor. Intravenous ivuxolimab was administered to patients every 2 weeks at six dose levels: 0.01, 0.1, 0.3, 1.5, 3 and 10 mg/kg. Of the roughly 50 dose-escalation patients, hepatocellular carcinoma was present in about 20, melanoma in approximately 15, renal cell carcinoma in 9 and head and neck cancer in 9. In the dose-escalation cohort, 65% to 90% of patients were male, and the mean age was approximately 55 years, with a range of roughly 20 to 85. Patients were allowed to have had prior anti-PD-1, anti-PD-L1 or anti-CTLA-4 therapy, and approximately 40% of the dose-escalation patients had been treated with checkpoint inhibitors. Partial responses were achieved by three dose-escalation patients, of whom one had hepatocellular carcinoma and two had cutaneous melanoma. Peripheral TCRbeta sequencing was intended to test whether TCR sequence diversity was altered and clonal T-cell expansion was caused by ivuxolimab. The paper reports the monotherapy dose-escalation portion (N ≈ 52 patients) of the phase I ivuxolimab trial. What the study reported, not specific to this receptor: In the 0.1-3.0 mg/kg groups, partial responders had among the lowest normalized peripheral clonal expansion, particularly in CD8+ T cells. The antigen specificity of the clonally expanded peripheral T cells was not determined. On average, CD8+ T cells showed more expanded clones than CD4+ T cells after ivuxolimab. At doses of 0.1 to 3.0 mg/kg, clonal expansion of both CD4+ and CD8+ blood T cells was observed from baseline to week 6. Low levels of normalized T-cell clonal expansion were also seen in some patients who did not respond.

Patients with a history of autoimmune disease or receiving systemic immunosuppression were excluded from the trial. Peripheral blood for TCR sequencing was collected from all dose cohorts at baseline, on cycle 4 day 1, and on cycle 7 day 1. Samples came from an open-label, multicenter, first-in-human phase I dose-escalation trial of ivuxolimab. Adults with locally advanced or metastatic head and neck squamous cell, hepatocellular, melanoma or renal cell carcinoma were enrolled in the trial. Before TCR sequencing, CD4+ and CD8+ T cells were separately sorted from peripheral blood. Genomic DNA was isolated from the sorted cells so that the TCRbeta CDR3 region could be sequenced. The immunoSEQ Assay was used to sequence the TCRbeta CDR3 regions. Entries here come from immuneACCESS through TCRdb and include only in-frame sequences with V and J called. Some clones fail to appear in such tables; in the studies checked, an unresolved V gene covers under half of the shortfall, and the cause of the remainder is unknown. This sample has 55,000 to 70,000 clones in its table, and roughly 83% of those were observed once. Over 2% of the sample is held by the ten biggest clonotypes.

The sequence is built from TRBV9 and TRBJ2-2; 7 bases in between match TRBD1. The TCR comes from an adult with an advanced solid tumor such as melanoma, head and neck, liver or kidney cancer. Sequences were derived from CD4+ or CD8+ T cells sorted from blood, sampled in a trial of the OX40 agonist ivuxolimab. The DNA sequence is given as TGTGCCAGCAGCGTAGCCGGGACAGCGAACACCGGGGAGCTGTTTTTT. This gives the protein CASSVAGTANTGELFF. The reference TRBV9 and TRBJ2-2 proteins fill in what lies around the CDR3, so the full variable domain reads DSGVTQTPKHLITATGQRVTLRCSPRSGDLSVYWYQQSLDQGLQFLIQYYNGEERAKGNILERFSAQQFPDLHSELNLSSLELGDSALYFCASSVAGTANTGELFFGEGSRLTVL.